This section outlines one TCR beta chain sequence together with its context. Germline lookup yields CDR1 SGHRS and CDR2 YFSETQ. V lost 1 base to trimming and J lost 0 bases; unmatched junction nucleotides: 5. CDR3 length: 16 residues. In the original workflow: Estimated nucleated cell counts came from reference gene primer amplification. Sequencing used immunoSEQ multiplex PCR; TCRdb keeps in-frame clones, though not all of them. V, J and clone size derive from that table, while D and trimming were established from the DNA sequence. Of roughly 250,000 clones in the sample, about 80% were seen once. This entry comes from a study of blood T cell repertoires in COVID-19. In the study overall: COVID-19 samples, acute and convalescent, were from the United States, Italy and Spain. PBMCs, B-cell-depleted T cells, or T cells provided the cDNA or gDNA that made up the material.

The sequencing input was peripheral blood. This TCR was sampled from a woman aged 80 or older with acute or convalescent COVID-19. The chain combines TRBV5-1 with TRBJ2-3, with 7 bases matching TRBD1. CDR3 sequence reads: CASSLMTGISTDTQYF. DNA for the CDR3: TGCGCCAGCAGCTTGATGACAGGGATTAGCACAGATACGCAGTATTTT.